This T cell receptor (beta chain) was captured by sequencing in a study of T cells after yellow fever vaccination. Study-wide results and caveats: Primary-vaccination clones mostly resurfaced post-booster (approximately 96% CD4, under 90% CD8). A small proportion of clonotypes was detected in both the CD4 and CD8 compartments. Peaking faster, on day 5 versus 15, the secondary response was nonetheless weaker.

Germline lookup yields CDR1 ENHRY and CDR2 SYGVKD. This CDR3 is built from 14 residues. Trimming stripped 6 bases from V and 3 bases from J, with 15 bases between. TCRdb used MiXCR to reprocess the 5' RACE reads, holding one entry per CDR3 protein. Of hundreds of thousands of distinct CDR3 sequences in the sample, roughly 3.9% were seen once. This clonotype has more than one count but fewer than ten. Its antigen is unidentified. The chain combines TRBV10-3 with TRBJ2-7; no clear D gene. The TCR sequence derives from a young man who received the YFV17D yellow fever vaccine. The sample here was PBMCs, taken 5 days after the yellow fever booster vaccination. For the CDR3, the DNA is TGTGCCATCAGGGCAGCCATCCCTTACTACGAGCAGTACTTC. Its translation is CAIRAAIPYYEQYF.